The 22 T cell receptor beta chains listed next were all sequenced from one sample in a study of blood T cells in healthy people across ages. A sample-barcoded 5' primer and a J-beta primer mix were used in a second PCR of about 6 to 12 cycles. A single record per CDR3 protein comes from TCRdb applying MiXCR to the 5' RACE reads. The sample records hundreds of thousands of distinct CDR3 sequences, about 40% being singletons. Sequenced sample: blood. The origin of the receptors is a woman aged 55-70 years in good health.

As regards this clonotype: A read error may produce the germline difference seen at one junction end. J is TRBJ2-1 and V is TRBV18; 9 bases fit TRBD1. CDR1 KGHSH and CDR2 LQKENI come from the germline V gene. The CDR3 is 15 amino acids. CDR3 region: CASPPRQGDPNEQFF. DNA for the CDR3: TGTGCCAGCCCACCAAGACAGGGGGATCCCAATGAGCAGTTCTTC.

This clonotype has ten or more counts. Just one base apart from a much larger clone, this may be a read error. V usage is TRBV25-1 and J usage is TRBJ2-7; no clear D. There are 12 residues in the CDR3. Germline CDR1 and CDR2: MGHDK and SYGVNS. The CDR3: CASREYTYEQYF. The DNA of the CDR3 is TGTGCCAGCAGGGAATATACCTACGAGCAGTACTTC.

The chain is built from TRBV29-1 and TRBJ2-7, with unresolved D. The CDR3 has 13 amino acids. The ends were cut back, 5 bases at V and 2 bases at J, with 13 bases in the middle. Germline V gene lookup returns CDR1 SQVTM and CDR2 ANQGSEA. CDR3 DNA: TGCAGCGTTTTGACGGCACCAACCTACGAGCAGTACTTC. Protein sequence: CSVLTAPTYEQYF.

This sequence joins TRBV20-1 and TRBJ2-5; 7 bases agree with TRBD2. Gene TRBJ2-7 matches the end of the DNA better, so the J call may be wrong. The CDR3 runs to 15 residues. The germline CDR1 and CDR2 sequences are DFQATT and SNEGSKA (reference sequence). CDR3 loop: CSAPPSLGGAYEQYF. The CDR3 region has the DNA TGCAGTGCTCCACCCTCCTTGGGGGGGGCCTACGAGCAGTACTTC.

The chain couples TRBV12-3 or TRBV12-4 to TRBJ1-1; maybe TRBD1 (6 bases). CDR3 size: 15 residues. Trimming took off 5 bases at V and 6 bases at J, with 19 bases between the two ends. CDR3 DNA sequence: TGTGCCAGCAGTGTGGGAATGGGTCGGACAGCTGAAGCTTTCTTT. Translating it yields CASSVGMGRTAEAFF.

This clonotype was seen a single time. The CDR3 nucleotides are TGTGCCAGCAGTGAATGGACAGGGGCTCAGCCCCAGCATTTT. Protein sequence: CASSEWTGAQPQHF. This chain connects TRBV2 to TRBJ1-5, with 9 nucleotides matching TRBD1. V lost 2 bases, J lost 6 bases, and 2 bases stayed unmatched. This CDR3 has 14 residues. Germline V gene data show CDR1 as SNHLY and CDR2 as FYNNEI.

V usage is TRBV10-3 and J usage is TRBJ1-1, with TRBD1 matching over 8 bases. V was clipped by 8 bases and J by 5 bases; unmatched bases: 7. The germline V gene encodes CDR1 ENHRY and CDR2 SYGVKD. The CDR3 length is 13 residues. This CDR3 reads CAIAGQGGTEAFF. The CDR3 DNA follows: TGTGCCATCGCAGGACAGGGAGGTACTGAAGCTTTCTTT.

This clonotype was seen a few times. This chain joins TRBV6-5 and TRBJ2-5; 7 nucleotides align to TRBD2. Germline assignment: CDR1 MNHEY and CDR2 SVGAGI. The CDR3 is 15 residues long. The junction had 14 bases not matched to a gene; V was cut back by 8 bases and J by 5 bases. CDR3 protein: CASGRVASKAETQYF. For the CDR3, the DNA is TGTGCCAGCGGGAGGGTAGCGAGTAAAGCGGAGACCCAGTACTTC.

The chain combines TRBV3-1 with TRBJ2-3; 8 bases line up with TRBD2. The CDR3 consists of 16 residues. Germline CDR1 and CDR2: LGHDT and YNNKEL (reference sequence). V dropped 5 bases and J dropped 7; count of bases not matched to a gene: 14. The CDR3 coding sequence is TGTGCCAGCAGCTACGGACTAGCTGGAGAGAGTTATACGCAGTATTTT. It yields the protein CASSYGLAGESYTQYF.

The chain combines TRBV7-9 with TRBJ2-5, with 9 bases matching TRBD1. J gave up 4 bases and V 5 bases, and 5 bases lay outside the gene matches. This CDR3 contains 14 residues. Looked up from germline, CDR1 is SEHNR and CDR2 is FQNEAQ (reference sequence). CDR3 DNA sequence: TGTGCCAGCAGCCGTCCGGGACAGGGAGAGACCCAGTACTTC. As protein: CASSRPGQGETQYF.

The chain joins TRBV3-1 to TRBJ1-2, with D possibly matching TRBD1 (6 bases). CDR3 size: 15 residues. V was shortened by 4 bases and J by 3 bases, with 15 bases between the two germline ends. Germline CDR1 LGHDT, CDR2 YNNKEL (reference sequence). As DNA, the CDR3 is TGTGCCAGCAGCCCCCGGGCAGGGGAACACTATGGCTACACCTTC. It is translated as CASSPRAGEHYGYTF.

This chain connects TRBV9 to TRBJ2-2; a possible D gene is TRBD1 (5 bases). In germline, CDR1 is SGDLS, CDR2 YYNGEE. The CDR3 loop spans 13 amino acids. V lost 5 bases and J 8 bases, leaving 13 bases between the germline ends. The CDR3 DNA sequence: TGTGCCAGCAGACAGACCCAGGGTGGGGAGCTGTTTTTT. It translates to CASRQTQGGELFF.

In DNA, the CDR3 is TGTGCCAGCAGTGGCACCGACAGGGGAGGTCGAGGTGAGCAGTTCTTC. Amino acids: CASSGTDRGGRGEQFF. V and J are TRBV25-1 and TRBJ2-1, with 8 bases lining up with TRBD1. The V segment lost 4 bases and the J segment 9 bases; nucleotides outside the gene matches: 14. From germline, CDR1 is MGHDK and CDR2 SYGVNS. This CDR3 is 16 amino acids long.

The chain couples TRBV9 to TRBJ2-2, with 9 nucleotides matching TRBD2. J gave up 4 bases and V 0 bases, and 10 bases lay outside the gene matches. Germline V lookup: CDR1 SGDLS, CDR2 YYNGEE. The CDR3 is 18 amino acids. CDR3 nucleotides: TGTGCCAGCAGCGTAGCCCAACGCGGGAGGGCCGGCACCGGGGAGCTGTTTTTT. This encodes CASSVAQRGRAGTGELFF.

V and J are TRBV20-1 and TRBJ1-6; the match to TRBD1 covers 9 bases. This CDR3 contains 16 residues. With V trimmed by 3 bases and J by 7 bases, 10 bases remained unmatched. Germline-derived CDR1 and CDR2 are DFQATT and SNEGSKA (reference sequence). The DNA of the CDR3 is TGCAGTGCTAGTAGTGAGGGACAGGGATGGAATTCACCCCTCCACTTT. Protein: CSASSEGQGWNSPLHF.

This clonotype was detected only a few times. V gene TRBV7-3 combines with J gene TRBJ1-5; D gene unclear. Germline lookup yields CDR1 SGHTA and CDR2 FQGTGA. The CDR3 consists of 14 residues. The V end lost 2 bases, the J end lost 11 bases, and 16 bases lay between the germline ends. The CDR3 DNA reads TGTGCCAGCAGCTTAGAGGGTCGTGGAAGGGCCCAGCATTTT. Its translation: CASSLEGRGRAQHF.

Concerning this clonotype: At one of its ends the junction is not consistent with the germline gene, which may arise from a read error. The gene calls are TRBV12-3 or TRBV12-4 and TRBJ2-3; maybe TRBD2 (6 bases). CDR3 length: 16 residues. The CDR3 region is CASSSTSRRGADAQYF. The DNA for the CDR3 is TGTGCCAGCAGTTCCACTAGCAGAAGGGGCGCAGATGCGCAGTATTTT.

This clonotype was picked up a small number of times. The rearrangement uses TRBV3-1 and TRBJ2-6; possibly TRBD2 for D (6 bases). Germline assignment: CDR1 LGHDT and CDR2 YNNKEL (reference sequence). The CDR3 has 16 residues. Trimming took 8 bases from V and 0 from J, leaving 14 bases between them. For the CDR3, the DNA is TGTGCCAGCGGTGGAGGGGATAACTCTGGGGCCAACGTCCTGACTTTC. Translation gives CASGGGDNSGANVLTF.

Notes on this clonotype: The germline gene is not matched at one end of the junction; a read error may be the cause. CDR3 coding DNA: TGTGCCGGCAGTGGTTCCTTAGGAAGGGGCACTGAAGCTTTCTTT. Translation gives CAGSGSLGRGTEAFF. The chain is built from TRBV25-1 and TRBJ1-1; TRBD1 might be the D (5 bases). CDR1 and CDR2 (germline): MGHDK, SYGVNS. CDR3 length equals 15 residues.

The V gene is TRBV9, the J gene TRBJ2-3; D perhaps matches TRBD2 (6 bases). This CDR3 is built from 16 residues. CDR1 SGDLS and CDR2 YYNGEE come from the germline V gene. The ends were cut back, 0 bases at V and 2 bases at J, with 13 bases in the middle. CDR3 region: CASSVDGGAFTDTQYF. The CDR3 DNA reads TGTGCCAGCAGCGTAGATGGCGGGGCGTTCACAGATACGCAGTATTTT. The full variable domain, with the rest looked up from reference TRBV9 and TRBJ2-3, is DSGVTQTPKHLITATGQRVTLRCSPRSGDLSVYWYQQSLDQGLQFLIQYYNGEERAKGNILERFSAQQFPDLHSELNLSSLELGDSALYFCASSVDGGAFTDTQYFGPGTRLTVL.

The chain couples TRBV9 to TRBJ1-3; D uncertain. CDR3 length: 15 amino acids. Germline V gives CDR1 SGDLS, CDR2 YYNGEE. The germline V and J ends were trimmed by 3 bases and 4 bases, with 14 bases remaining between them. Written as DNA, the CDR3 is TGTGCCAGCAGCGCGGCCATGTCGACCGGAAACACCATATATTTT. Translation: CASSAAMSTGNTIYF. The full variable domain, in which reference TRBV9 and TRBJ1-3 provide the parts outside the CDR3, is DSGVTQTPKHLITATGQRVTLRCSPRSGDLSVYWYQQSLDQGLQFLIQYYNGEERAKGNILERFSAQQFPDLHSELNLSSLELGDSALYFCASSAAMSTGNTIYFGEGSWLTVV.

V is TRBV12-3 or TRBV12-4 and J is TRBJ2-5; TRBD2 matches at 7 bases. This CDR3 region has 16 residues. Losses at the gene ends were 2 bases for V and 0 bases for J; bases not matched to a gene: 6. The CDR3 protein is CASSLRLADYQETQYF. CDR3 nucleotide sequence: TGTGCCAGCAGTTTACGGCTAGCGGATTACCAAGAGACCCAGTACTTC.